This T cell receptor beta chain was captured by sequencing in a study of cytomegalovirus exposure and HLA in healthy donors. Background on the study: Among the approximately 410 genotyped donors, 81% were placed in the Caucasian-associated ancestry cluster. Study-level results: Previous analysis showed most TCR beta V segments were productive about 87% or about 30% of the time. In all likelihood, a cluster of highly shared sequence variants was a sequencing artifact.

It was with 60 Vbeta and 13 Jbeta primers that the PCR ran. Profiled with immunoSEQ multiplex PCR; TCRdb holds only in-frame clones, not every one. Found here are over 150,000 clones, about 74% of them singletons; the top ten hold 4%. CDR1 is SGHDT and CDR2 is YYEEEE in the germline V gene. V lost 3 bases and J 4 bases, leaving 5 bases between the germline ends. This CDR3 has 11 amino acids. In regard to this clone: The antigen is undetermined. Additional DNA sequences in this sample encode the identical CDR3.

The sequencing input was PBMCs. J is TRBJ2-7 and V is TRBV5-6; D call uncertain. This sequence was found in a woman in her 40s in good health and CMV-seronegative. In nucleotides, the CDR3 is TGTGCCAGCAGCTCTCTTTACGAGCAGTACTTC. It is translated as CASSSLYEQYF.